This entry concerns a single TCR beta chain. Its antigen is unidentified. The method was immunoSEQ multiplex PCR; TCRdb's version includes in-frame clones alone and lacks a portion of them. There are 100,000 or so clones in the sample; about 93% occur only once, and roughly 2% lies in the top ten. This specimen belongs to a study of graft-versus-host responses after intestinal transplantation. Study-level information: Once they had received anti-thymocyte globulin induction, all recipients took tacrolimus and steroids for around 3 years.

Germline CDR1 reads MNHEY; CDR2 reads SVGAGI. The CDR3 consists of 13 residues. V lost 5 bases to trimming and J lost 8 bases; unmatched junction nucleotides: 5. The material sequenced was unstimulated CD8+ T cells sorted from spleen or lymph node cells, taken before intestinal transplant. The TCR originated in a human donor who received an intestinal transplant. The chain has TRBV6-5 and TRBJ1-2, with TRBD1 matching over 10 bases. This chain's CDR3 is CASSTGTGVGYTF. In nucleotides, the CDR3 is TGTGCCAGCAGTACTGGGACAGGGGTAGGCTACACCTTC.